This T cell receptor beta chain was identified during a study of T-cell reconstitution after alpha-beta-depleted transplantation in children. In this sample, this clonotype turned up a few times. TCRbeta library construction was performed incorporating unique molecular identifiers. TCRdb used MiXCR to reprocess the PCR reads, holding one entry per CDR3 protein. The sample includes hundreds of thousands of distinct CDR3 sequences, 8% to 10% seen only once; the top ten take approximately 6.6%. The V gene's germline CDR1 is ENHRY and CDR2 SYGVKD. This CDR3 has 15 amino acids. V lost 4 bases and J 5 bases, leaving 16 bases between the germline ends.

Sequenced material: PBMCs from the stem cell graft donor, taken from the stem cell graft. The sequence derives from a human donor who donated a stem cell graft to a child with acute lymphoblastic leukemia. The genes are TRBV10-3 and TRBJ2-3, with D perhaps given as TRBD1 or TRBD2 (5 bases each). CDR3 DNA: TGTGCCATCAGTGCCCGGGACCCCGACCAAGATACGCAGTATTTT. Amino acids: CAISARDPDQDTQYF.